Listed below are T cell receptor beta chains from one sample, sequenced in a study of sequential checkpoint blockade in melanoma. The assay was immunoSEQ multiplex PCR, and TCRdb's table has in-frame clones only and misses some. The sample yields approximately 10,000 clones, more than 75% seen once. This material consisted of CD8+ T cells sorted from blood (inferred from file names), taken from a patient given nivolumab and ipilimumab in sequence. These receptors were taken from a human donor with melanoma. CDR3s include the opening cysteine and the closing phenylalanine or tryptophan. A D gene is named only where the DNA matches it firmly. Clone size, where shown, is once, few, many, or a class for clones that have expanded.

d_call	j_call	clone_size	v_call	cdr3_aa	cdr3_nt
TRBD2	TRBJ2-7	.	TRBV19	CASSIDPGRVGEQYF	TGTGCCAGTAGTATAGACCCGGGGAGGGTCGGCGAGCAGTACTTC
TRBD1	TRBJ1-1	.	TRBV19	CASTTGTGNTEAFF	TGTGCCAGTACCACCGGGACAGGGAACACTGAAGCTTTCTTT
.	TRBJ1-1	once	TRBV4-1	CASSQEVRLTEAFF	TGCGCCAGCAGCCAAGAAGTCCGACTCACTGAGGCTTTCTTT
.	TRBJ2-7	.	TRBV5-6	CASSSRGPYEQYF	TGTGCCAGCAGCTCCAGGGGACCCTACGAGCAGTACTTC
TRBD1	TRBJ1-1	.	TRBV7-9	CASRGLRTGVNTEAFF	TGTGCCAGCCGGGGTTTACGGACAGGTGTGAACACTGAAGCTTTCTTT
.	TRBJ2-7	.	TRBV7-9	CASSPPLTGQSYEQYF	TGTGCCAGCAGCCCCCCACTGACAGGCCAATCCTACGAGCAGTACTTC
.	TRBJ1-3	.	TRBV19	CASSTRTARSGNTIYF	TGTGCCAGTAGTACCCGGACAGCCCGCTCTGGAAACACCATATATTTT
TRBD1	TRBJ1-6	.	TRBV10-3	CAISERQGQNSPLHF	TGTGCCATCAGTGAGCGACAGGGGCAGAATTCACCCCTCCACTTT
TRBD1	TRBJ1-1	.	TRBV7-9	CASSSGQGDTEAFF	TGTGCCAGCAGCTCGGGACAGGGAGACACTGAAGCTTTCTTT
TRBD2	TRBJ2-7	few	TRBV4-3	CASSQVVASGGFYEQYF	TGCGCCAGCAGCCAAGTAGTCGCAAGCGGGGGGTTTTACGAGCAGTACTTC
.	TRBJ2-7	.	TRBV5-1	CASSLGDRSVEQYF	TGCGCCAGCAGCTTGGGTGACAGGTCCGTCGAGCAGTACTTC
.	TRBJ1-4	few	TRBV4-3	CASSQGSGGLNEKLFF	TGCGCCAGCAGCCAAGGTTCCGGGGGACTTAATGAAAAACTGTTTTTT
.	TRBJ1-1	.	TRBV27	CASSPTRGNTEAFF	TGTGCCAGCAGTCCGACCAGGGGGAACACTGAAGCTTTCTTT
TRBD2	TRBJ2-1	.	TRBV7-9	CASSFGLAGGHNEQFF	TGTGCCAGCAGCTTCGGCTTAGCGGGGGGGCACAATGAGCAGTTCTTC
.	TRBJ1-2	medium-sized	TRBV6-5	CASNNGGLDYTF	TGTGCCAGCAATAACGGGGGGCTAGACTACACCTTC
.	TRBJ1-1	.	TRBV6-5	CASSPDIGNTEAFF	TGTGCCAGCAGCCCGGACATTGGGAACACTGAAGCTTTCTTT
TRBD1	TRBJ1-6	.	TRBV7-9	CASSFRGTNSPLHF	TGTGCCAGCAGCTTCAGGGGGACTAATTCACCCCTCCACTTT
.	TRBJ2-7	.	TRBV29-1	CSVEGGQTYEQYF	TGCAGCGTTGAGGGGGGACAGACCTACGAGCAGTACTTC
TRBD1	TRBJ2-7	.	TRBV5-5	CATTTGTGRYEQYF	TGTGCCACTACGACCGGGACAGGGCGCTACGAGCAGTACTTC
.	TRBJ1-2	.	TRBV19	CASTVELNYGYTF	TGTGCGTCTACTGTGGAGCTGAACTATGGCTACACCTTC
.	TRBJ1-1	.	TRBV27	CASSLVRGTEAFF	TGTGCCAGCAGTTTAGTCAGGGGCACTGAAGCTTTCTTT
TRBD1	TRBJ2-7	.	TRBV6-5	CASSYPGTGSYEQYF	TGTGCCAGCAGTTATCCTGGGACAGGTTCCTACGAGCAGTACTTC
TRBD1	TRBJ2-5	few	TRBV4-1	CASSQEQGAQETQYF	TGCGCCAGCAGCCAAGAACAGGGGGCCCAAGAGACCCAGTACTTC
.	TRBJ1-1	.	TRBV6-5	CASRSDRWNTEAFF	TGTGCCAGCAGATCCGACAGGTGGAACACTGAAGCTTTCTTT
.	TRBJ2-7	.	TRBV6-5	CASSYRQGGEQYF	TGTGCCAGCAGTTACAGGCAGGGTGGCGAGCAGTACTTC
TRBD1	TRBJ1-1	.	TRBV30	CAWSVRWGETGTNTEAFF	TGTGCCTGGAGTGTACGGTGGGGGGAGACAGGGACCAACACTGAAGCTTTCTTT
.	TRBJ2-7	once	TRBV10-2	CASSDGGAYEQYF	TGCGCCAGCAGTGATGGCGGAGCCTACGAGCAGTACTTC
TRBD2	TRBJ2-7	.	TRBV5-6	CASRFGTGLAGGYEQYF	TGTGCCAGCAGGTTCGGGACGGGACTAGCGGGGGGTTACGAGCAGTACTTC
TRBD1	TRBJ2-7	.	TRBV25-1	CASSGTGGEQYF	TGTGCCAGCAGTGGGACAGGGGGCGAGCAGTACTTC
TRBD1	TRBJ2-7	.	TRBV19	CASSIGQGAYEQYF	TGTGCCAGTAGTATCGGACAGGGGGCCTACGAGCAGTACTTC
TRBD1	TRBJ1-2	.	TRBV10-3	CASSLTTGTGTYGYTF	TGTGCCAGCAGTTTGACCACGGGGACAGGGACCTATGGCTACACCTTC
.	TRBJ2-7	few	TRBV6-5	CASSYYPRNEQYF	TGTGCCAGCAGTTACTACCCCAGAAACGAGCAGTACTTC
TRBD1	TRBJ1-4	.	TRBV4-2	CASSQEIFPVQPPRGVREKLFF	TGTGCCAGCAGCCAAGAGATCTTCCCCGTTCAGCCCCCCAGGGGGGTTCGTGAAAAACTGTTTTTT
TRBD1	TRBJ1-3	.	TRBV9	CASSAKGARGNTIYF	TGTGCCAGCAGCGCTAAGGGGGCGCGAGGAAACACCATATATTTT
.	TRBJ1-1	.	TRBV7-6	CASSLPTGLNTEAFF	TGTGCCAGCAGCTTACCCACAGGATTGAACACTGAAGCTTTCTTT
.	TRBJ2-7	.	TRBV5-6	CASSSLRTVTYEQYF	TGTGCCAGCAGCTCCCTAAGGACAGTAACCTACGAGCAGTACTTC
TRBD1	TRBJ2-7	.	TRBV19	CASTPRQGSYEQYF	TGTGCCAGTACCCCGAGACAGGGCTCCTACGAGCAGTACTTC
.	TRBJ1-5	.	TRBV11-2	CASSLGLDNQPQHF	TGTGCCAGCAGCTTAGGGTTAGACAATCAGCCCCAGCATTTT
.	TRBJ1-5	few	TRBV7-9	CASSDLVGVWGNQPQHF	TGTGCCAGCAGCGACCTCGTGGGAGTGTGGGGCAATCAGCCCCAGCATTTT